This T cell receptor (beta chain) was observed in a study of identical twins (dated by TCRdb to about 2016). A note on the overall study: To test whether fetal clonotypes persist, this study deep-sequenced TCR alpha and beta repertoires from monozygotic twins, from unrelated adults of various ages, and from cord blood. To rule out contamination, replicate twin experiments were performed at different times with different library preparation protocols.

Every donor was a healthy Caucasian. Three pairs of female monozygotic twins, all aged 18 to 29 years, made up the twin cohort. Positive isolation kits from Invitrogen were used to isolate CD4+ and CD8+ T cell populations. Preparation of the library involved 5' RACE. The sequencer was an Illumina HiSeq 2000. A universal primer binding site was added through template switching, and the final cDNA carried a unique molecular identifier so that TCR cDNA molecules could be counted accurately. Specific primers in the conserved constant-segment region were used to synthesize first-strand cDNA for the TCR alpha and beta chains. To control for contamination, every cDNA library was double barcoded, receiving both a SMART-Mk sample barcode and Illumina barcodes. Two successive PCR steps introduced TruSeq adapter sequences along with Illumina sample barcodes. TCR alpha and beta cDNA libraries were sequenced on the Illumina HiSeq platform with custom primers. In the original analysis: Unique molecular identifiers were extracted from raw reads with MiGEC, and CDR3 positions were determined with MiXCR. Recombination models were inferred per individual with the repgenHMM and IGoR tools using an EM algorithm. The analysis of shared clonotypes was done with the tcR package in R, with sharing normalized by the product of cloneset sizes. Out-of-frame nonproductive sequences were analyzed to study raw recombination free of thymic and clonal selection effects. TCRdb passed the public sequencing reads through fastp at Q25 and MiXCR, retaining productive beta sequences. For every CDR3 protein sequence, its rows merge into one entry that carries the most common genes and DNA. These V and J calls rely on TCRdb rather than the paper's analysis. This sample holds about 520,000 distinct CDR3 sequences; roughly 21% were observed only once. Around 0.9% of the sample lies in the top ten.

Here is what the overall study found, with its caveats: Conclusions relied on cross-sectional statistical analysis, since the same donors could not be followed over many years. Out-of-frame TCR alpha sharing in monozygotic twins was systematically underestimated by recombination models, whereas sharing between unrelated individuals was in agreement with the recombination models. Compared with coincidental sharing between unrelated individuals, out-of-frame TCR alpha sequences shared between twins had an excess of sequences with low generation probability. Invariant T cells such as MAIT and iNKT could partly confound zero-insertion analyses, although diverse VJ usage argued against such confounding for most clonotypes. Abundant cord blood beta clonotypes had fewer insertions, young adult naive repertoires showed a similar but weaker trend, and memory repertoires showed no such trend. A weaker excess of twin sharing was found in beta out-of-frame sequences because the signal-to-noise ratio was lowered by fewer shared sequences.

Taken from the germline V gene, the CDR1 and CDR2 loops are SGHTS and YDEGEE. The CDR3 covers 12 residues, taking in both the cysteine and the phenylalanine. Only CDR3 DNA remains: 36 bases, in frame from the first base. The germline ends are 7 bases apart after V is trimmed by 3 bases and J by 3 bases. With regard to this clonotype: Its antigen is currently not known. The record has no base qualities; no much larger clone is one base away.

These data were also reused for a study on T cells expressing NK-cell markers. In that second paper, the authors write: In sorted CD3+CD56+NKG2C+, CD3+CD56+NKG2C- and CD3+CD56-NKG2C+ T-cell subsets from eight donors, TCR beta-chain repertoires were profiled. Of the eight sequenced donors, seven were found to be HCMV-seropositive and one was found to be HCMV-seronegative. To restrict sorting to alphabetaTCR-expressing T cells, an anti-gammadeltaTCR antibody was added in several experiments. In several donors, the dominant CD3+CD56+NKG2C+ clonotypes ranked among the top 10 CD8+ clonotypes, making up roughly 1.0-8% of CD8+ T cells. Those dominant clonotypes were again the most abundant among CD3+CD56-NKG2C+ cells in several donors, at about 28.3-60.1%. Whether the expanded NKG2C-expressing T cell clones were specific for HCMV antigens remained unclear. All eight donors whose samples were sequenced were randomly selected healthy volunteers, three of them men and five women. A commercial ELISA kit detecting HCMV-specific IgG in serum was used to determine HCMV serostatus. MIGEC was used to demultiplex reads and group the reads by UMI, and MiTCR was used to assemble and quantify clonotypes. To exclude erroneous sequences, only TCR cDNA sequences supported by at least two reads were retained. The tcR package was used for downstream repertoire analysis, with clonotypes matched between fractions based on CDR3 nucleotide sequence plus V segment. Antigen specificity was annotated against VDJdb with VDJmatch, allowing one amino acid substitution in CDR3.

This TCR was sampled from a woman aged 18-30 years in good health. Material: CD4+ T cells sorted from blood. This chain joins TRBV5-8 to TRBJ2-7, with an unclear D gene assignment. The CDR3 loop reads CASSSRFYEQYF. The nucleotide sequence reads TGTGCCAGCAGCTCGAGGTTCTACGAGCAGTACTTC.